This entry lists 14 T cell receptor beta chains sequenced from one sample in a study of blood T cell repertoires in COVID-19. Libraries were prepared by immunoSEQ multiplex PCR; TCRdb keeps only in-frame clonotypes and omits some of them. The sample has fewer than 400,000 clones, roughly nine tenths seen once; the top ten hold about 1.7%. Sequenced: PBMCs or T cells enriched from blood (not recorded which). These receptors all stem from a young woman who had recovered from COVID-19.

DNA of the CDR3: TGTGCTAGTGGTTTACGGGGGACCTATGGCTACACCTTC. It translates to CASGLRGTYGYTF. The chain combines TRBV12-5 with TRBJ1-2; maybe TRBD1 (5 bases). This CDR3 is built from 13 residues. Trimming shortened V by 3 bases and J by 4 bases, and 9 bases separated the two germline ends. CDR1 LGHNT and CDR2 FRNRAP come from the germline V gene.

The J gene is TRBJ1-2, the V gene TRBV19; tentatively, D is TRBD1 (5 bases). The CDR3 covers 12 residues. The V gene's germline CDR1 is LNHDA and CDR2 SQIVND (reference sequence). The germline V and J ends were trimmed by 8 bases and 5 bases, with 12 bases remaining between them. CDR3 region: CASYNGGYGYTF. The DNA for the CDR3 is TGTGCCAGTTATAACGGGGGTTATGGCTACACCTTC.

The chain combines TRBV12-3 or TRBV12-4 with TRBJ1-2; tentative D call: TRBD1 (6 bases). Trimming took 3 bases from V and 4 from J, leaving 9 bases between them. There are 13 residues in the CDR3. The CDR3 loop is CASSFRGSYGYTF. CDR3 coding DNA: TGTGCCAGCAGTTTTAGGGGGTCCTATGGCTACACCTTC.

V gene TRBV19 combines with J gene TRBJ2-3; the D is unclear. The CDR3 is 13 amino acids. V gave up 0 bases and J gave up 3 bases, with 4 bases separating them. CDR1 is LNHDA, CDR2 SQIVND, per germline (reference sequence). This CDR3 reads CASSIDTTDTQYF. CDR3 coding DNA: TGTGCCAGTAGTATAGACACAACAGATACGCAGTATTTT.

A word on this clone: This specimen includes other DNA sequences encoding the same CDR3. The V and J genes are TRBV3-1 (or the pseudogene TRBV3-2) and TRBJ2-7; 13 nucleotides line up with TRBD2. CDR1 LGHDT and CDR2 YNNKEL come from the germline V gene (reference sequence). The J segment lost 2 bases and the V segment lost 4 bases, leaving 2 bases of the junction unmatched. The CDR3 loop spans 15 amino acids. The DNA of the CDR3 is TGTGCCAGCAGCCTAGGGACTAGCGGGGCCTACGAGCAGTACTTC. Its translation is CASSLGTSGAYEQYF.

CDR3 residues: CASSAGLEETQYF. CDR3 bases: TGTGCCAGCAGTGCCGGACTAGAAGAGACCCAGTACTTC. The chain carries TRBV2 and TRBJ2-5, with TRBD2 matching 7 bases. Per germline, CDR1 SNHLY and CDR2 FYNNEI. The CDR3 length is 13 residues. Trimming cost V 4 bases and J 3 bases; bases outside gene matches: 2.

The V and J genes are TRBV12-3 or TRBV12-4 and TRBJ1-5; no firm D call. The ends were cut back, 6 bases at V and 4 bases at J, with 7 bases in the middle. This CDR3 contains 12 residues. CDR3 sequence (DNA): TGTGCCAGCAGGGTAGCGAATCAGCCCCAGCATTTT. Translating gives CASRVANQPQHF.

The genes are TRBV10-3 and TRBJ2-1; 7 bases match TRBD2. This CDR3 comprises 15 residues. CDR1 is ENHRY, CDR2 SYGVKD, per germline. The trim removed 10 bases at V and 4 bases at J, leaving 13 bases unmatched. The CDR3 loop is CATGGRPTRYNEQFF. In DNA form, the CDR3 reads TGTGCCACGGGGGGAAGGCCTACGAGGTACAATGAGCAGTTCTTC.

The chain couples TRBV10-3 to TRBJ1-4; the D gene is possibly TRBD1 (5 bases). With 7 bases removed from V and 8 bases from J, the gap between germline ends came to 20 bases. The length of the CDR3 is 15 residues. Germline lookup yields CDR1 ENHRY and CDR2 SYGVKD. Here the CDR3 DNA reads TGTGCCATCACCATCTGGACACCTGCATGCGAAAAACTGTTTTTT. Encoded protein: CAITIWTPACEKLFF.

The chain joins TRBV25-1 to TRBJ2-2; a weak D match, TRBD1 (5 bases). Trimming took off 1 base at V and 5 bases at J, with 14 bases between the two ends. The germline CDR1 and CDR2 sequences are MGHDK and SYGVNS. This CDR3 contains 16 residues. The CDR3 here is CASSELLLAGTGELFF. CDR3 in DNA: TGTGCCAGCAGTGAATTATTACTGGCAGGGACCGGGGAGCTGTTTTTT.

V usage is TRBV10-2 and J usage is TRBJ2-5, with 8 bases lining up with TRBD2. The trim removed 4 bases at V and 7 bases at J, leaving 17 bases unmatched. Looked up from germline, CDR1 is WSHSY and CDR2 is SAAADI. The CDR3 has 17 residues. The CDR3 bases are TGCGCCAGCAGTGCCCCTCTGACGGGAGGGCTCAATGGGACCCAGTACTTC. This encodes CASSAPLTGGLNGTQYF.

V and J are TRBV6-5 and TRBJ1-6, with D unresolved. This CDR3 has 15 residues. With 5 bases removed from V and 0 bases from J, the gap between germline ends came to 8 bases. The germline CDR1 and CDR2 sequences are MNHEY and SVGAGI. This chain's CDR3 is CASSRSSSYNSPLHF. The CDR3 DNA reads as TGTGCCAGCAGTAGGAGTAGCTCCTATAATTCACCCCTCCACTTT.

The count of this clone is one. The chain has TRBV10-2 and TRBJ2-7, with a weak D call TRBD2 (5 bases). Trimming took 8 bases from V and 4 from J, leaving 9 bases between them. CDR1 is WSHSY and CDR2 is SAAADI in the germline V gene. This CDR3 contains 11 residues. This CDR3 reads CASSRGYEQYF. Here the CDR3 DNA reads TGCGCCAGCTCCCGGGGATACGAGCAGTACTTC.

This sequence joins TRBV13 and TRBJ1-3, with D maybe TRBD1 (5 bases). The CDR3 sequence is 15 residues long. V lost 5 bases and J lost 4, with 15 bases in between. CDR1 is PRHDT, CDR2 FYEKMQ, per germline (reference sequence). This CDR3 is CASSASGMDGNTIYF. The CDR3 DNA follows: TGTGCCAGCAGCGCCTCAGGGATGGACGGAAACACCATATATTTT. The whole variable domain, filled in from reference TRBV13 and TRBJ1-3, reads AAGVIQSPRHLIKEKRETATLKCYPIPRHDTVYWYQQGPGQDPQFLISFYEKMQSDKGSIPDRFSAQQFSDYHSELNMSSLELGDSALYFCASSASGMDGNTIYFGEGSWLTVV.